This entry lists 16 T cell receptor beta chains sequenced from one sample in a study of OX40 agonist ivuxolimab in advanced cancers. Method: immunoSEQ multiplex PCR; TCRdb's copy keeps in-frame clones and lacks some. The sample lists 35,000 to 45,000 clones; 74% were seen once. The sequencing used CD4+ or CD8+ T cells sorted from blood, collected in a trial of the OX40 agonist ivuxolimab. The receptor set was obtained from an adult with an advanced solid tumor such as melanoma, head and neck, liver or kidney cancer.

This clone was detected a few times. In the same sample, other DNA sequences code for this CDR3. The chain employs TRBV19 and TRBJ2-5; 10 bases are shared with TRBD1. The CDR3 contains 15 residues. Germline loops: CDR1 LNHDA, CDR2 SQIVND (reference sequence). The trim removed 5 bases at V and 5 bases at J, leaving 8 bases unmatched. As DNA, the CDR3 is TGTGCCAGTAGTGATCGGACAGGGGGAACGGAGACCCAGTACTTC. Translation: CASSDRTGGTETQYF.

V gene TRBV15 combines with J gene TRBJ1-1; D unclear. The length of the CDR3 is 13 residues. Trimming pared 4 bases from V and 1 base from J, leaving 7 bases between. Germline CDR1 and CDR2: LNHNV and YYDKDF (reference sequence). The DNA of the CDR3 is TGTGCCACCAGCATTCGACAGAACACTGAAGCTTTCTTT. Translation: CATSIRQNTEAFF.

This clone has a handful of counts. The CDR3 spells CASSFFTGTGGSGNTIYF. The CDR3 coding sequence is TGTGCCAGCAGCTTCTTCACCGGGACAGGGGGCTCTGGAAACACCATATATTTT. The V call is TRBV7-6, the J call TRBJ1-3; 11 positions agree with TRBD1. Germline loops: CDR1 SGHVS, CDR2 FNYEAQ. The CDR3 runs to 18 residues. The V gene end was trimmed by 3 bases and the J gene end by 0 bases; junction bases not matched to a gene: 7.

The chain recombines TRBV7-8 with TRBJ2-5; the D is unclear. Germline lookup yields CDR1 SGHVS and CDR2 FQNEAQ. Trimming took off 2 bases at V and 4 bases at J, with 11 bases between the two ends. This CDR3 is 14 amino acids long. The CDR3 spells CASSLMSGRETQYF. The CDR3 region has the DNA TGTGCCAGCAGCTTAATGTCCGGACGAGAGACCCAGTACTTC.

This rearrangement joins TRBV7-8 to TRBJ2-1, with 11 bases lining up with TRBD2. Germline V gives CDR1 SGHVS, CDR2 FQNEAQ. V was clipped by 3 bases and J by 6 bases; unmatched bases: 4. CDR3 length: 15 amino acids. The CDR3 here is CASSLLAGGVNEQFF. Here the CDR3 DNA reads TGTGCCAGCAGCTTGCTAGCGGGGGGAGTCAATGAGCAGTTCTTC.

The chain carries TRBV6-1 and TRBJ1-2; 9 bases map to TRBD1. The CDR3 has 13 residues. V was pared by 1 base and J by 8 bases, with 2 bases of the junction left unmatched. Per the germline V gene, CDR1 is MNHNS and CDR2 is SASEGT. The CDR3 is CASSEGDRAGYTF. CDR3 DNA: TGTGCCAGCAGTGAAGGGGACAGGGCCGGCTACACCTTC.

As concerns this clone: The germline gene is not matched at one end of the junction; a read error may be the cause. This chain uses TRBV9 with TRBJ2-7, with 7 bases matching TRBD1. Looked up from germline, CDR1 is SGDLS and CDR2 is YYNGEE. This CDR3 comprises 13 residues. CDR3: CASSVAHGGQINF. CDR3 sequence (DNA): TGTGCCAGCAGCGTAGCTCATGGGGGACAGATCAACTTC.

This clone was seen only once. The chain combines TRBV4-1 with TRBJ1-6; D is possibly TRBD1 (6 bases). The CDR3 spans 15 residues. Germline V gene lookup returns CDR1 MGHRA and CDR2 YSYEKL. Trimming took 1 base from V and 9 from J, leaving 13 bases between them. The CDR3 DNA reads TGCGCCAGCAGCCAAGCCCCCACAGGGCGTTCACCCCTCCACTTT. Translation: CASSQAPTGRSPLHF.

The chain links TRBV5-1 to TRBJ2-7, with TRBD1 matching over 10 bases. CDR1 is SGHRS and CDR2 is YFSETQ in the germline V gene. The CDR3 sequence is 13 residues long. Trimming removed 4 bases from V and 4 bases from J; junction bases left unmatched: 2. In nucleotides, the CDR3 is TGCGCCAGCAGCGACAGGGGGCGATACGAGCAGTACTTC. Translation: CASSDRGRYEQYF.

V gene TRBV5-6 combines with J gene TRBJ1-1; the D gene is possibly TRBD1 (6 bases). V shed 7 bases and J shed 1 base, with 17 bases lying between them. CDR1 and CDR2 from the germline V gene are SGHDT and YYEEEE. CDR3 length: 15 amino acids. The CDR3 bases are TGTGCCAGCCGCGAGGGGGGTAAACAGAACACTGAAGCTTTCTTT. It codes for CASREGGKQNTEAFF.

The V gene is TRBV6-1, the J gene TRBJ1-5; possibly TRBD1 for D (5 bases). CDR1 is MNHNS, CDR2 SASEGT, per germline. Trimming left V 7 bases short and J 5 bases short, with 18 bases between. There are 15 residues in the CDR3. The CDR3 DNA reads TGTGCCAGCAAGTTGGGGGTCGCCGGGGATCAGCCCCAGCATTTT. Residues: CASKLGVAGDQPQHF.

The chain employs TRBV5-4 and TRBJ1-6; unclear D gene. Germline-derived CDR1 and CDR2 are SGHNT and YYREEE (reference sequence). CDR3 length equals 14 residues. Trimming cost V 5 bases and J 3 bases, with 9 bases left between them. The CDR3 DNA reads as TGTGCCAGCAGGCCTGACAACTATAATTCACCCCTCCACTTT. Translated, it gives CASRPDNYNSPLHF.

This chain uses TRBV7-2 with TRBJ1-5; 8 bases are shared with TRBD1. The CDR3 is 15 amino acids. V dropped 0 bases and J dropped 7; count of bases not matched to a gene: 5. Per the germline V gene, CDR1 is SGHTA and CDR2 is FQGNSA. CDR3 sequence (DNA): TGTGCCAGCAGCTTAGCTCGGACAGGGTCGCAGCCCCAGCATTTT. It specifies CASSLARTGSQPQHF.

This clone was counted between two and nine times. This chain connects TRBV25-1 to TRBJ1-6; D call uncertain. This CDR3 is built from 12 residues. The germline CDR1 and CDR2 sequences are MGHDK and SYGVNS. The ends were cut back, 6 bases at V and 7 bases at J, with 7 bases in the middle. For the CDR3, the DNA is TGTGCCAGCAGCCTTTCCAATTCACCCCTCCACTTT. Its protein is CASSLSNSPLHF.

V usage is TRBV19 and J usage is TRBJ2-2; the D gene could be TRBD1 or TRBD2 (6 bases each). This CDR3 has 18 residues. From germline, CDR1 is LNHDA and CDR2 SQIVND (reference sequence). Trimming removed 7 bases from V and 4 bases from J, with 25 bases in between. CDR3 sequence reads: CASTRRGAGEVGTGELFF. The CDR3, as DNA: TGTGCCAGTACCAGGCGGGGCGCAGGGGAGGTGGGCACCGGGGAGCTGTTTTTT.

The chain combines TRBV28 with TRBJ2-6; D tentatively fits TRBD1 or TRBD2 (5 bases each). The V and J ends lost 7 bases and 0 bases respectively, with 10 bases between them. CDR1 MDHEN and CDR2 SYDVKM come from the germline V gene. The CDR3 totals 15 residues. In DNA form, the CDR3 reads TGTGCCAGCAAGTCAGGGAGCTCTGGGGCCAACGTCCTGACTTTC. Its protein product is CASKSGSSGANVLTF.